Below, 31 T cell receptor beta chains from the same sample are listed, as sequenced in a study of cytotoxic CD8 clonotypes in ibrutinib-treated CLL (dated by TCRdb to 2020 to 2022). Sample time point, as interpreted from the label and publication: progressive disease on ibrutinib. The library was made by the immunoSEQ multiplex PCR assay. Imported from immuneACCESS, the table was reduced by TCRdb to in-frame sequences with V and J called. These copies leave out some clones; in studies compared against another copy, an unresolved V gene accounts for under half, and the cause of the remainder is not known. In this sample the table shows roughly 300,000 clones, approximately 76% of which occur a single time. About 5.7% of the sample belongs to the ten largest clones. Sequenced material: PBMCs, taken at disease progression, from a patient treated with ibrutinib. These receptors all stem from a human donor with chronic lymphocytic leukemia.

The chain carries TRBV7-9 and TRBJ2-2, with 9 bases that match TRBD2. Germline assignment: CDR1 SEHNR and CDR2 FQNEAQ (reference sequence). V lost 1 base to trimming and J lost 1 base; unmatched junction nucleotides: 7. The CDR3 consists of 18 residues. CDR3 sequence reads: CASSLGWLAGKNTGELFF. For the CDR3, the DNA is TGTGCCAGCAGCTTAGGATGGCTAGCGGGGAAGAACACCGGGGAGCTGTTTTTT.

The chain has TRBV10-2 and TRBJ1-2, with D possibly TRBD1 on 6 matching bases. The CDR3 loop spans 14 amino acids. The V gene lost 4 bases and the J gene lost 6 bases, with 15 bases spanning the gap. Germline CDR1 WSHSY, CDR2 SAAADI. CDR3 DNA: TGCGCCAGCAGTGGTAGGCAGGGGAGCCATGGCTACACCTTC. As protein: CASSGRQGSHGYTF.

There are a few counts of this clone. The rearrangement uses TRBV5-1 and TRBJ2-7; D is possibly TRBD1 (6 bases). V was cut by 0 bases and J by 1 base, with 8 bases left in between. The CDR3 contains 14 residues. CDR1 and CDR2 from the germline V gene are SGHRS and YFSETQ. The CDR3 protein is CASSLGQASYEQYF. CDR3 nucleotide sequence: TGCGCCAGCAGCTTGGGACAGGCGTCCTACGAGCAGTACTTC. The full variable domain, with the rest looked up from reference TRBV5-1 and TRBJ2-7, is KAGVTQTPRYLIKTRGQQVTLSCSPISGHRSVSWYQQTPGQGLQFLFEYFSETQRNKGNFPGRFSGRQFSNSRSEMNVSTLELGDSALYLCASSLGQASYEQYFGPGTRLTVT.

This rearrangement joins TRBV5-1 to TRBJ1-2; D call uncertain. The CDR3 loop spans 15 amino acids. Germline CDR1 reads SGHRS; CDR2 reads YFSETQ. Between the trimmed V and J ends, which lost 1 base and 0 bases, there was a span of 10 bases. The CDR3 coding sequence is TGCGCCAGCAGCTTGAACTGGGTAGCTAACTATGGCTACACCTTC. Its translation is CASSLNWVANYGYTF.

The J gene is TRBJ2-2, the V gene TRBV29-1, with D possibly being TRBD1 (6 bases). CDR1 and CDR2 (germline): SQVTM, ANQGSEA. The V and J ends lost 6 bases and 3 bases respectively, with 23 bases between them. The CDR3 runs to 17 residues. CDR3 in DNA: TGCAGCGTCGCACTTAGGGGGTCCGCAGGTCACACCGGGGAGCTGTTTTTT. This gives the protein CSVALRGSAGHTGELFF.

J is TRBJ1-2 and V is TRBV27, with D perhaps matching TRBD1 (5 bases). Trimming cost V 6 bases and J 6 bases, with 14 bases left between them. The CDR3 runs 13 residues. CDR1 is MNHEY and CDR2 is SMNVEV in the germline V gene (reference sequence). DNA for the CDR3: TGTGCCAGCAGCCCATGGGGGGGGAATGGCTACACCTTC. It yields the protein CASSPWGGNGYTF.

The chain couples TRBV7-2 to TRBJ2-7, with TRBD2 identical over 8 bases. V lost 0 bases to trimming and J lost 4 bases; unmatched junction nucleotides: 2. The germline gives CDR1 SGHTA, CDR2 FQGNSA. The CDR3 length is 14 residues. The CDR3 region has the DNA TGTGCCAGCAGCTTAGCGCGGGGGGCGTACGAGCAGTACTTC. Protein: CASSLARGAYEQYF.

The rearrangement links TRBV15 to TRBJ2-3, with D tentatively TRBD1 or TRBD2 (5 bases each). V shed 1 base and J shed 3 bases, with 17 bases lying between them. CDR3 length: 17 amino acids. CDR1 is LNHNV, CDR2 YYDKDF, per germline (reference sequence). CDR3 nucleotides: TGTGCCACCAGCAGAGTCCTCACCGGGACCCAGACAGATACGCAGTATTTT. Encoded protein: CATSRVLTGTQTDTQYF.

The chain joins TRBV2 to TRBJ2-1, with 12 bases matching TRBD2. Germline CDR1 reads SNHLY; CDR2 reads FYNNEI. Germline trimming cut 7 bases from V and 7 bases from J; bases unmatched to any gene: 5. This CDR3 contains 14 residues. The CDR3 loop reads CASTLAGGRNEQFF. For the CDR3, the DNA is TGTGCCAGCACGCTAGCGGGGGGGCGGAATGAGCAGTTCTTC.

A single count supports this clone. The chain uses TRBV7-6 and TRBJ2-1; D is perhaps TRBD1 or TRBD2 (5 bases each). The CDR3 is 13 amino acids. CDR1 and CDR2 (germline): SGHVS, FNYEAQ. Deletions cut 5 bases from V and 12 bases from J, with 17 bases between. In nucleotides, the CDR3 is TGTGCCAGCAGCGGGACGGTAACCACAGTGCAGTTCTTC. Its translation: CASSGTVTTVQFF.

The chain carries TRBV7-2 and TRBJ2-7; 8 bases line up with TRBD1. CDR3 length: 14 amino acids. With V trimmed by 3 bases and J by 4 bases, 5 bases remained unmatched. CDR1 is SGHTA, CDR2 FQGNSA, per germline. The CDR3 loop reads CASSFSDRVYEQYF. Here the CDR3 DNA reads TGTGCCAGCAGCTTTTCGGACAGGGTGTACGAGCAGTACTTC.

This clone was observed a few times. V usage is TRBV29-1 and J usage is TRBJ2-4; no clear D gene. Germline V gene sequence: CDR1 SQVTM, CDR2 ANQGSEA. Trimming shortened V by 2 bases and J by 0 bases, and 8 bases separated the two germline ends. The CDR3 consists of 14 residues. The chain's CDR3 is CSVETPLAKNIQYF. CDR3 DNA: TGCAGCGTTGAAACTCCTCTAGCCAAAAACATTCAGTACTTC.

This clone turned up a few times. The chain uses TRBV9 and TRBJ2-2; D remains unclear. Germline values: CDR1 SGDLS, CDR2 YYNGEE. CDR3 length equals 13 residues. Trimming left V 4 bases short and J 3 bases short, with 7 bases between. CDR3 nucleotides: TGTGCCAGCAGCTGGTCGGACACCGGGGAGCTGTTTTTT. Its translation is CASSWSDTGELFF.

The V gene is TRBV19, the J gene TRBJ2-2; 12 nucleotides match TRBD2. Germline V gene lookup returns CDR1 LNHDA and CDR2 SQIVND (reference sequence). The CDR3 contains 17 residues. V shed 6 bases and J 3 bases; nucleotides not matched to a gene: 8. The CDR3 loop is CASSFILAGGDTGELFF. Here the CDR3 DNA reads TGTGCCAGTAGCTTCATACTAGCGGGAGGTGACACCGGGGAGCTGTTTTTT.

The chain employs TRBV7-9 and TRBJ1-2; possibly TRBD1 for D (5 bases). V was shortened by 3 bases and J by 6 bases, with 17 bases between the two germline ends. The CDR3 length is 15 residues. Germline assignment: CDR1 SEHNR and CDR2 FQNEAQ (reference sequence). CDR3 amino acids: CASSLGGALLDGYTF. The CDR3 DNA sequence: TGTGCCAGCAGCTTGGGGGGAGCCCTCTTGGATGGCTACACCTTC.

V is TRBV5-4 and J is TRBJ2-5; no clear D. Germline assignment: CDR1 SGHNT and CDR2 YYREEE (reference sequence). V was pared by 0 bases and J by 5 bases, with 20 bases between. This CDR3 has 17 amino acids. CDR3: CASSLGPRPHDAETQYF. CDR3 bases: TGTGCCAGCAGCTTGGGCCCGAGACCCCACGACGCGGAGACCCAGTACTTC.

The genes are TRBV2 and TRBJ2-7; the match to TRBD2 covers 7 bases. J lost 2 bases, V lost 3 bases, and 7 bases had no gene match. CDR1 and CDR2 from the germline V gene are SNHLY and FYNNEI. The CDR3 extends over 15 amino acids. This CDR3 reads CASSEGTSVTYEQYF. Here the CDR3 DNA reads TGTGCCAGCAGTGAGGGCACTAGCGTGACCTACGAGCAGTACTTC. Based on the CDR3 plus reference TRBV2 and TRBJ2-7, the full variable domain is EPEVTQTPSHQVTQMGQEVILRCVPISNHLYFYWYRQILGQKVEFLVSFYNNEISEKSEIFDDQFSVERPDGSNFTLKIRSTKLEDSAMYFCASSEGTSVTYEQYFGPGTRLTVT.

The chain links TRBV2 to TRBJ1-2; D gene ambiguous. Germline assignment: CDR1 SNHLY and CDR2 FYNNEI. This CDR3 has 14 residues. Trimming stripped 2 bases from V and 8 bases from J, with 15 bases between. CDR3 sequence: CASSESEEAQGYTF. In DNA form, the CDR3 reads TGTGCCAGCAGTGAATCCGAAGAAGCGCAAGGCTACACCTTC. Full variable domain (remainder filled in from reference TRBV2 and TRBJ1-2): EPEVTQTPSHQVTQMGQEVILRCVPISNHLYFYWYRQILGQKVEFLVSFYNNEISEKSEIFDDQFSVERPDGSNFTLKIRSTKLEDSAMYFCASSESEEAQGYTFGSGTRLTVV.

The V gene is TRBV19, the J gene TRBJ2-6; 8 nucleotides line up with TRBD1. Germline V gene sequence: CDR1 LNHDA, CDR2 SQIVND (reference sequence). CDR3 length: 18 residues. Trimming cost V 4 bases and J 0 bases; bases outside gene matches: 8. Written as DNA, the CDR3 is TGTGCCAGTAGTACCCCAGACAGGGGCCACTCTGGGGCCAACGTCCTGACTTTC. This sequence encodes CASSTPDRGHSGANVLTF.

This chain joins TRBV7-9 and TRBJ1-1; unclear D gene. Trimming left V 1 base short and J 5 bases short, with 5 bases between. Germline V gene data show CDR1 as SEHNR and CDR2 as FQNEAQ (reference sequence). This CDR3 has 12 residues. The DNA of the CDR3 is TGTGCCAGCAGCTTAGGTCTAACTGAAGCTTTCTTT. Its translation is CASSLGLTEAFF.

The chain joins TRBV5-1 to TRBJ2-2, with 7 bases aligning to TRBD1. Germline V gene sequence: CDR1 SGHRS, CDR2 YFSETQ. The ends lost 5 bases at V and 4 bases at J; junction bases unmatched: 8. The CDR3 extends over 15 amino acids. As DNA, the CDR3 is TGCGCCAGCAGGGTGCCCCGGACAGGCACCGGGGAGCTGTTTTTT. This codes for CASRVPRTGTGELFF.

The V and J genes are TRBV10-1 and TRBJ2-7, with TRBD1 matching over 7 bases. This CDR3 has 13 amino acids. Per germline, CDR1 WNHNN and CDR2 SYGVQD (reference sequence). The V gene end was trimmed by 6 bases and the J gene end by 3 bases; junction bases not matched to a gene: 5. This chain's CDR3 is CASRPGQNYEQYF. The CDR3, as DNA: TGCGCCAGCAGACCGGGACAGAACTACGAGCAGTACTTC.

The V call is TRBV28, the J call TRBJ2-4; D gene uncertain. V was pared by 2 bases and J by 2 bases, with 4 bases between. This CDR3 has 13 amino acids. Germline V lookup: CDR1 MDHEN, CDR2 SYDVKM. CDR3 sequence reads: CASSLRSKNIQYF. DNA for the CDR3: TGTGCCAGCAGTTTACGTTCCAAAAACATTCAGTACTTC. Using reference TRBV28 and TRBJ2-4 for the parts outside the CDR3, the full variable domain is DVKVTQSSRYLVKRTGEKVFLECVQDMDHENMFWYRQDPGLGLRLIYFSYDVKMKEKGDIPEGYSVSREKKERFSLILESASTNQTSMYLCASSLRSKNIQYFGAGTRLSVL.

The chain combines TRBV29-1 with TRBJ2-1; 11 bases align to TRBD2. This CDR3 has 18 residues. V gave up 0 bases and J gave up 3 bases; unmatched junction bases: 10. Per the germline V gene, CDR1 is SQVTM and CDR2 is ANQGSEA. CDR3 sequence reads: CSVEDFPTSGVLYNEQFF. As DNA, the CDR3 is TGCAGCGTTGAAGATTTCCCGACTAGCGGGGTACTCTACAATGAGCAGTTCTTC.

The V and J genes are TRBV11-2 and TRBJ2-7; D may correspond to TRBD1 or TRBD2 (5 bases each). The CDR3 has 14 amino acids. The germline V gene has CDR1 SGHAT and CDR2 FQNNGV. Trimming took off 3 bases at V and 3 bases at J, with 12 bases between the two ends. CDR3 sequence reads: CASSFEGTNYEQYF. The CDR3 region has the DNA TGTGCCAGCAGCTTCGAAGGGACCAACTACGAGCAGTACTTC.

This chain joins TRBV5-1 and TRBJ1-1, with D possibly TRBD1 on 5 matching bases. Looked up from germline, CDR1 is SGHRS and CDR2 is YFSETQ. Trimming shortened V by 4 bases and J by 0 bases, and 13 bases separated the two germline ends. The length of the CDR3 is 15 residues. The DNA for the CDR3 is TGCGCCAGCAGCCCCCCGGGACGGTTGAACACTGAAGCTTTCTTT. This codes for CASSPPGRLNTEAFF.

The V call is TRBV28, the J call TRBJ1-1, with D perhaps TRBD1 (6 bases). The CDR3 loop spans 15 amino acids. V lost 5 bases and J lost 5, with 18 bases in between. Germline-derived CDR1 and CDR2 are MDHEN and SYDVKM. Here the CDR3 DNA reads TGTGCCAGCAGTACACGGGACACCGGAAGGACTGAAGCTTTCTTT. This sequence encodes CASSTRDTGRTEAFF.

The rearrangement uses TRBV19 and TRBJ2-4; TRBD2 matches 12 bases. V shed 3 bases, J shed 12 bases, and the junction held 6 bases outside the gene matches. Germline V gene lookup returns CDR1 LNHDA and CDR2 SQIVND (reference sequence). There are 14 residues in the CDR3. The CDR3 sequence is CASSMSGLAGSQYF. The CDR3 DNA is TGTGCCAGTAGTATGTCAGGACTAGCGGGATCTCAGTACTTC.

The chain uses TRBV6-5 and TRBJ1-2, with unresolved D. Trimming removed 2 bases from V and 8 bases from J, with 15 bases in between. The CDR3 sequence is 14 residues long. The V gene's germline CDR1 is MNHEY and CDR2 SVGAGI. The CDR3 coding sequence is TGTGCCAGCAGTTACCACTCGGATAGTGGGGGCTACACCTTC. Amino acid sequence: CASSYHSDSGGYTF.

The CDR3, as DNA: TGTGCCAGCAGCTTCCGGGACAGGCTCTACGAGCAGTACTTC. Translation gives CASSFRDRLYEQYF. The V gene is TRBV7-8, the J gene TRBJ2-7; the match to TRBD1 covers 8 bases. Germline values: CDR1 SGHVS, CDR2 FQNEAQ. The CDR3 totals 14 residues. V gave up 3 bases and J gave up 3 bases; unmatched junction bases: 4.

To note about this clone: Relative to the germline gene, one junction end is altered; a read error may explain this. The chain employs TRBV19 and TRBJ2-7, with 7 nucleotides matching TRBD2. The CDR3 has 11 amino acids. CDR1 is LNHDA and CDR2 is SQIVND in the germline V gene (reference sequence). The CDR3 loop is CASSMGGSLNF. As DNA, the CDR3 is TGTGCCAGTAGTATGGGGGGGAGTCTGAACTTC. The variable domain in full, completed from reference TRBV19 and TRBJ2-7, reads DGGITQSPKYLFRKEGQNVTLSCEQNLNHDAMYWYRQDPGQGLRLIYYSQIVNDFQKGDIAEGYSVSREKKESFPLTVTSAQKNPTAFYLCASSMGGSLNFGPGTRLTVT.